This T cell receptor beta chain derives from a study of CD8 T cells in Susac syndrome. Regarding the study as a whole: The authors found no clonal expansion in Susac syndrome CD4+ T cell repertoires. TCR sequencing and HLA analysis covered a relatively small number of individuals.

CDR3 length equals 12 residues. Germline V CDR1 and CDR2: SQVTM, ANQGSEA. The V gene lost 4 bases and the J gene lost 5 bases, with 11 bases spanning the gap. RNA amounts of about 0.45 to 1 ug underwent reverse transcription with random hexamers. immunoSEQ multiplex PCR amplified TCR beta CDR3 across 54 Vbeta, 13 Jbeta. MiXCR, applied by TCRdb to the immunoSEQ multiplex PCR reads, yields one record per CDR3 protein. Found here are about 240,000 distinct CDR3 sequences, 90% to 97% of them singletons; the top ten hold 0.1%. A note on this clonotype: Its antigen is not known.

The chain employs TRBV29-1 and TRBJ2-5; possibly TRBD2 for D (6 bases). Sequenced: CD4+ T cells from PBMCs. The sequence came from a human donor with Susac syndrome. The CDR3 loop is CSVGFSGETQYF. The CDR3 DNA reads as TGCAGCGTTGGTTTTAGCGGTGAGACCCAGTACTTC.